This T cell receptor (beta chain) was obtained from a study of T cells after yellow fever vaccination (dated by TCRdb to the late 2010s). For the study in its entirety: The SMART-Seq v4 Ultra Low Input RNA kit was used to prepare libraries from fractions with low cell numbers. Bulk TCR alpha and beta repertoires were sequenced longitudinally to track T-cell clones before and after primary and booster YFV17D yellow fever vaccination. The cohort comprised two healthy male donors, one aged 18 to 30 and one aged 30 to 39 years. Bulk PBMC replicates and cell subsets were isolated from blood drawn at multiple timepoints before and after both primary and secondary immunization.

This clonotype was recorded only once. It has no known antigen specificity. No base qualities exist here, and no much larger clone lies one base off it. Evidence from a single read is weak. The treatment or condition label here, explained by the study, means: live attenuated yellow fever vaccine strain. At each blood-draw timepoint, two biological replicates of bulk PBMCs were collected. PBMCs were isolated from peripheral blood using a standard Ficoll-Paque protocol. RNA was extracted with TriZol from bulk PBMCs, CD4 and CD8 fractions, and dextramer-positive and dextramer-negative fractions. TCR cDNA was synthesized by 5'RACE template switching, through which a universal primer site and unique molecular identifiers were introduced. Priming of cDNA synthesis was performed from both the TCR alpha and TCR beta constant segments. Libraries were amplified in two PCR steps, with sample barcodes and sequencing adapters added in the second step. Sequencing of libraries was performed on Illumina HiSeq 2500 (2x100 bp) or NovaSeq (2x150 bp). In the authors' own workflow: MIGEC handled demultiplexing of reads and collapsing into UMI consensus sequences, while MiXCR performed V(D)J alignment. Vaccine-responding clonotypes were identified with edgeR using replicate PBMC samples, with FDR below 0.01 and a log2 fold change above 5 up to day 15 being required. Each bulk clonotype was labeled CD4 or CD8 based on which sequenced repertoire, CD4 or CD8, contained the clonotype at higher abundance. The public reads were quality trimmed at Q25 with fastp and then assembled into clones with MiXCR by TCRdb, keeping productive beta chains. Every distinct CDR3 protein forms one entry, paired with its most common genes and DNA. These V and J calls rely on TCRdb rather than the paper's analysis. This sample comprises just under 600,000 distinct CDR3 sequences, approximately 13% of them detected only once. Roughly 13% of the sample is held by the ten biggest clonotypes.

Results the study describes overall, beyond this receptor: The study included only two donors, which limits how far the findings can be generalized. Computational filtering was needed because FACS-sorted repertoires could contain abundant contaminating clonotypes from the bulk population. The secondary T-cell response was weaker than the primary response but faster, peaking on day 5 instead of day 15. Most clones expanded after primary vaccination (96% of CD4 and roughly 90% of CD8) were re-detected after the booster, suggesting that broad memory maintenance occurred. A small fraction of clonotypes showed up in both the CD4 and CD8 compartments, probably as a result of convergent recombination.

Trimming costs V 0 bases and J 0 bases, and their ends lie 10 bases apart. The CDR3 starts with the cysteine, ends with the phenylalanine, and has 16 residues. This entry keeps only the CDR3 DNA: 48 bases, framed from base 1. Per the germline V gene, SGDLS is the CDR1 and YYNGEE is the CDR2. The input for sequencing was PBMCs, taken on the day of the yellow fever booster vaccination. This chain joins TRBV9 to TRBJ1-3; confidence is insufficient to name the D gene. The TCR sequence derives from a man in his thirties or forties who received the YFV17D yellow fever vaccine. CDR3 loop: CASSVEVRLSGNTIYF. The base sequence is TGTGCCAGCAGCGTAGAAGTACGGCTCTCTGGAAACACCATATATTTT.